Each of the 14 T cell receptor beta chains below was sequenced from the same sample in a study of chronic HIV infection and antiretroviral therapy. One entry per CDR3 protein results from TCRdb running MiXCR on the 5' RACE reads. Here the sample spans tens of thousands of distinct CDR3 sequences, 8.2% being singletons. Sequencing input: peripheral blood. The receptors shown here come from an adult who had HIV and had not received antiretroviral therapy, or was an uninfected healthy control (not recorded which).

This clonotype was seen more than once but under ten times. J is TRBJ2-3 and V is TRBV5-1, with 7 bases identical to TRBD2. Per the germline V gene, CDR1 is SGHRS and CDR2 is YFSETQ. CDR3 length equals 14 residues. The J segment lost 2 bases and the V segment lost 5 bases, leaving 5 bases of the junction unmatched. The CDR3 nucleotides read TGCGCCAGCAGACTAGCGTTATACACAGATACGCAGTATTTT. The encoded protein is CASRLALYTDTQYF. Together with reference TRBV5-1 and TRBJ2-3, the CDR3 gives the full variable domain: KAGVTQTPRYLIKTRGQQVTLSCSPISGHRSVSWYQQTPGQGLQFLFEYFSETQRNKGNFPGRFSGRQFSNSRSEMNVSTLELGDSALYLCASRLALYTDTQYFGPGTRLTVL.

This clonotype was seen ten or more times. The germline gene is not matched at one end of the junction; a read error may be the cause. The CDR3 spells CASSLGGDYGYTF. CDR3 sequence (DNA): TGTGCCAGCAGTCTGGGGGGGGACTATGGCTACACCTTC. The genes are TRBV5-1 and TRBJ1-2, with D possibly matching TRBD1 (5 bases). Germline CDR1 is SGHRS and CDR2 is YFSETQ. CDR3 length: 13 amino acids.

This clonotype was recorded a few times. CDR3 sequence reads: CASREDRATQETQYF. The CDR3 bases are TGTGCCAGCAGGGAGGACAGGGCGACCCAAGAGACCCAGTACTTC. The chain recombines TRBV2 with TRBJ2-5, with TRBD1 identical over 8 bases. V lost 6 bases and J lost 1; bases outside the gene matches: 7. The CDR3 extends over 15 amino acids. The V gene's germline CDR1 is SNHLY and CDR2 FYNNEI.

This clonotype was observed at least ten times. V usage is TRBV29-1 and J usage is TRBJ2-3; D is perhaps TRBD1 or TRBD2 (5 bases each). There are 10 residues in the CDR3. V lost 4 bases and J lost 11, with 10 bases in between. Germline CDR1 reads SQVTM; CDR2 reads ANQGSEA. The CDR3, as DNA: TGCAGCGTTGGAGGGGTCGAGCAGTATTTT. This encodes CSVGGVEQYF.

The chain is built from TRBV4-1 and TRBJ2-1; D not certain. Germline values: CDR1 MGHRA, CDR2 YSYEKL. V lost 3 bases to trimming and J lost 8 bases, with 5 bases between them. CDR3 length: 11 residues. The CDR3 DNA reads as TGCGCCAGCAGCCAGAGATATGAGCAGTTCTTC. It is translated as CASSQRYEQFF.

This clonotype was detected a few times. The rearrangement links TRBV7-3 to TRBJ1-5; perhaps TRBD1 as D (5 bases). This CDR3 has 13 amino acids. Trimming stripped 3 bases from V and 7 bases from J, with 10 bases between. From germline, CDR1 is SGHTA and CDR2 FQGTGA. The CDR3 protein is CASSFGGGQPQHF. CDR3 in DNA: TGTGCCAGCAGCTTCGGGGGAGGCCAGCCCCAGCATTTT.

This clonotype was counted a few times. V is TRBV2 and J is TRBJ2-1; D gene uncertain. The CDR3 sequence is 10 residues long. The germline gives CDR1 SNHLY, CDR2 FYNNEI. Trimming pared 8 bases from V and 8 bases from J, leaving 7 bases between. The CDR3 coding sequence is TGTGCCAGCGTTAGTCATGAGCAGTTCTTC. Amino acids: CASVSHEQFF.

This clonotype has a count of ten or more. V and J are TRBV28 and TRBJ2-4; 9 bases map to TRBD2. J gave up 7 bases and V 5 bases, and 15 bases lay outside the gene matches. In germline, CDR1 is MDHEN, CDR2 SYDVKM. The CDR3 sequence is 17 residues long. This chain's CDR3 is CASSLPTLAGFYNIQYF. In DNA, the CDR3 is TGTGCCAGCAGTCTCCCGACCCTAGCGGGATTTTATAACATTCAGTACTTC.

The sample holds a few counts of this clonotype. The V gene is TRBV9, the J gene TRBJ2-7; 11 positions agree with TRBD2. Germline CDR1 SGDLS, CDR2 YYNGEE. The CDR3 loop spans 14 amino acids. Trimming removed 1 base from V and 3 bases from J; junction bases left unmatched: 0. Here the CDR3 DNA reads TGTGCCAGCAGCGTAACTAGCGGGAGCTACGAGCAGTACTTC. Its protein product is CASSVTSGSYEQYF.

Many counts were recorded for this clonotype. The chain links TRBV6-2 or TRBV6-3 to TRBJ2-7; D is perhaps TRBD2 (6 bases). Germline V CDR1 and CDR2: MNHEY, SVGEGT. This CDR3 region has 15 residues. V was pared by 2 bases and J by 0 bases, with 11 bases between. The DNA of the CDR3 is TGTGCCAGCAGTTACGGGGACTCCAACTCCTACGAGCAGTACTTC. Translating it yields CASSYGDSNSYEQYF.

This clonotype occurred a few times. J is TRBJ2-5 and V is TRBV5-1; no clear D. The germline V and J ends were trimmed by 1 base and 2 bases, with 6 bases remaining between them. CDR3 length: 13 residues. Per germline, CDR1 SGHRS and CDR2 YFSETQ. The CDR3 sequence: CASSLSTQETQYF. The CDR3 bases are TGCGCCAGCAGCTTGTCGACTCAAGAGACCCAGTACTTC.

This clonotype came up many times. The rearrangement joins TRBV28 to TRBJ2-1; possible D gene TRBD2, 5 bases. Trimming stripped 5 bases from V and 15 bases from J, with 20 bases between. This CDR3 is built from 13 residues. Germline V gene lookup returns CDR1 MDHEN and CDR2 SYDVKM. The DNA of the CDR3 is TGTGCCAGCAGTCCCGCGGACCCTCGCGGGTGGTTCTTC. It translates to CASSPADPRGWFF. The entire variable domain, with the rest obtained from reference TRBV28 and TRBJ2-1, is as follows: DVKVTQSSRYLVKRTGEKVFLECVQDMDHENMFWYRQDPGLGLRLIYFSYDVKMKEKGDIPEGYSVSREKKERFSLILESASTNQTSMYLCASSPADPRGWFFGPGTRLTVL.

The rearrangement uses TRBV5-6 and TRBJ1-5; D call uncertain. The germline gives CDR1 SGHDT, CDR2 YYEEEE. The V and J ends lost 1 base and 2 bases respectively, with 4 bases between them. This CDR3 region has 13 residues. As DNA, the CDR3 is TGTGCCAGCAGCTTGTACGGCAATCAGCCCCAGCATTTT. Encoded protein: CASSLYGNQPQHF.

There are many counts of this clonotype. The genes are TRBV7-6 and TRBJ1-3; D gene ambiguous. V dropped 4 bases and J dropped 0 bases, with 10 bases sitting between them. Looked up from germline, CDR1 is SGHVS and CDR2 is FNYEAQ. This CDR3 contains 15 residues. The CDR3 nucleotides read TGTGCCAGCAGCTCCTACGTACACTCTGGAAACACCATATATTTT. Its protein is CASSSYVHSGNTIYF.